The rows below give T cell receptor beta chains drawn from one sample of a study of neurological immune-mediated disorders. From the 5' RACE reads, TCRdb called clonotypes with MiXCR, one entry per CDR3 protein. The table includes approximately 85,000 distinct CDR3 sequences, roughly 4.5% detected once. Sample: PBMCs. The origin of the receptors is a woman aged 60-70 years with multiple sclerosis. The CDR3 runs from the conserved cysteine through the conserved F or W. Fields, in order: clone size, CDR3 length, V gene, CDR3 protein. A row's size may be missing; if present it is once, few, many or a size class.

clone size: many
CDR3 length: 14
V gene: TRBV4-1
CDR3 protein: CASSDRGQSQPQHF

clone size: many
CDR3 length: 14
V gene: TRBV6-5
CDR3 protein: CASTPGRTNYGYTF

clone size: many
CDR3 length: 16
V gene: TRBV4-1
CDR3 protein: CASSQDPGAGANVLTF

clone size: many
CDR3 length: 13
V gene: TRBV5-5
CDR3 protein: CASSLSGFNEQFF

clone size: NA
CDR3 length: 15
V gene: TRBV3-1
CDR3 protein: CASSQDPGGGYEQYF

clone size: many
CDR3 length: 18
V gene: TRBV5-1
CDR3 protein: CASSFSQGSRRTNEKLFF

clone size: many
CDR3 length: 14
V gene: TRBV28
CDR3 protein: CASSQRGGPTEAFF

clone size: many
CDR3 length: 14
V gene: TRBV27
CDR3 protein: CASSSGAANQPQHF

clone size: NA
CDR3 length: 13
V gene: TRBV11-2
CDR3 protein: CASSITGVNEQFF

clone size: many
CDR3 length: 15
V gene: TRBV9
CDR3 protein: CASSVAWAGGYEQYF

clone size: many
CDR3 length: 13
V gene: TRBV5-6
CDR3 protein: CASSIGQGLVQFF

clone size: many
CDR3 length: 15
V gene: TRBV20-1
CDR3 protein: CSARDRGLINEKLFF

clone size: many
CDR3 length: 17
V gene: TRBV12-3/TRBV12-4
CDR3 protein: CASSSNRRGARDYGYTF

clone size: many
CDR3 length: 18
V gene: TRBV12-3/TRBV12-4
CDR3 protein: CASSLVWGVRRSSYEQYF

clone size: many
CDR3 length: 11
V gene: TRBV6-5
CDR3 protein: CASSRGNEQFF

clone size: many
CDR3 length: 17
V gene: TRBV12-3/TRBV12-4
CDR3 protein: CASSLLAGGSGANVLTF

clone size: many
CDR3 length: 15
V gene: TRBV10-3
CDR3 protein: CAISEGVTTLYEQYF